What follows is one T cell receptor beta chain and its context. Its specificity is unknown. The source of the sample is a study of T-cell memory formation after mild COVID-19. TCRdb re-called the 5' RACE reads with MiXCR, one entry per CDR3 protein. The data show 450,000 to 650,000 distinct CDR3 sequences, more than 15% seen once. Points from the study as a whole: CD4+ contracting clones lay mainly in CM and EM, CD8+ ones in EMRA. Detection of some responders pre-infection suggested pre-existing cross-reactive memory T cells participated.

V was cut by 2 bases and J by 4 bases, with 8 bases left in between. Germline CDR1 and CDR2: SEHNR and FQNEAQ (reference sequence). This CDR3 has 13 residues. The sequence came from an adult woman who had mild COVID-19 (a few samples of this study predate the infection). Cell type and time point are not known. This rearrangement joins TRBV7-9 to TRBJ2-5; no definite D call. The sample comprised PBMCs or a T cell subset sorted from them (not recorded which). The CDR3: CASSLSPGETQYF. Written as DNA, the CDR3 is TGTGCCAGCAGCTTATCTCCAGGAGAGACCCAGTACTTC.